The source of this TCR beta chain is a study of early T cells in non-severe SARS-CoV-2 infection. This clonotype was recorded at least ten times. Its antigen is unidentified. Trimming removed 3 bases from V and 7 bases from J, with 15 bases in between. This CDR3 is 14 amino acids long. Per germline, CDR1 KGHSH and CDR2 LQKENI. Study-level findings and limits: The study's VDJdb matching favored anti-spike CD8 responses and missed private and CD4 specificities.

TCRdb recomputed calls from the 5' RACE reads with MiXCR, one row per CDR3 protein. The table has 55,000 to 65,000 distinct CDR3 sequences, 8% to 10% seen once. The sequencing input was whole blood. J is TRBJ1-1 and V is TRBV18; D might be TRBD1 (6 bases). This receptor was identified in an adult who was a healthcare worker with PCR-confirmed SARS-CoV-2 infection or an uninfected control (not recorded which). CDR3 region: CASSPVAGDLEAFF. The CDR3 DNA is TGTGCCAGCTCACCTGTGGCAGGGGATCTTGAAGCTTTCTTT.